Reported below is one TCR beta chain. Its antigen is still unknown. These data come from a study of Ad26.COV2.S vaccination and SARS-CoV-2 variants. At the level of the study: Each vaccinee took Ad26.COV2.S intramuscularly, once or twice 56 days apart.

Method: immunoSEQ multiplex PCR; TCRdb's copy keeps in-frame clones and lacks some. The table shows about 460,000 clones, with roughly nine tenths occurring only once. Treatment indicated: roughly 20 received Ad26.COV2.S at low or high dose, single or two shots; five or six received placebo; per-sample allocation not given. Sample collection was performed on day 63 after the first vaccine or placebo injection. General study findings and limits: The breadth of spike-specific CD8+ and CD4+ T cell responses after vaccination was reportedly substantial. People who got the vaccine had more spike-specific TCR breadth than people who got placebo.

Germline V gene sequence: CDR1 SGHVS, CDR2 FNYEAQ. V lost 3 bases to trimming and J lost 7 bases, with 16 bases between them. The CDR3 is 14 residues long. V is TRBV7-6 and J is TRBJ2-7; D call uncertain. Sample: peripheral blood, taken in a trial of Ad26.COV2.S vaccine versus placebo. This clonotype was obtained from a person between 18 and 59 years old who received the Ad26.COV2.S COVID-19 vaccine or a placebo. This chain's CDR3 is CASSFVSWNGEQYF. In DNA, the CDR3 is TGTGCCAGCAGCTTCGTGAGTTGGAATGGGGAGCAGTACTTC.